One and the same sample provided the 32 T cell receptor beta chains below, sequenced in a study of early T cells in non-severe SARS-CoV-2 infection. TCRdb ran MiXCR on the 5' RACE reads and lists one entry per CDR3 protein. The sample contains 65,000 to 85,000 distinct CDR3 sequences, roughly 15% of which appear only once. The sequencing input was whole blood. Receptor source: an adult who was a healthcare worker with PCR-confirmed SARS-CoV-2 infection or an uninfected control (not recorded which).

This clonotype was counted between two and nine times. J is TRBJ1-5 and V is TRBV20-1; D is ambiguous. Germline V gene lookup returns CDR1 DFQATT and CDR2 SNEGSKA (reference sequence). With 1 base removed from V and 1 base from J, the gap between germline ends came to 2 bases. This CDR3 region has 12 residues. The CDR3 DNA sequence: TGCAGTGCTAGAGTCAGCAATCAGCCCCAGCATTTT. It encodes CSARVSNQPQHF.

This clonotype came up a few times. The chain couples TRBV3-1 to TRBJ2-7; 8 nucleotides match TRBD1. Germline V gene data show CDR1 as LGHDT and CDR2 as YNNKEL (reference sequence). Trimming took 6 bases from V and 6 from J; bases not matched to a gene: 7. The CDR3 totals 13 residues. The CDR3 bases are TGTGCCAGCAGTGGGACAGGTCCAGGCGAGCAGTACTTC. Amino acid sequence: CASSGTGPGEQYF.

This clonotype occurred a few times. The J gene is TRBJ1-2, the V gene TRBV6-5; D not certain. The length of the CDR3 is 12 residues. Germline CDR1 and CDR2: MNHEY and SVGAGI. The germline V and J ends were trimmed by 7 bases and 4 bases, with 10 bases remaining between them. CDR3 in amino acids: CASTRGFYGYTF. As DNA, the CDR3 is TGTGCCAGCACCCGGGGTTTCTATGGCTACACCTTC.

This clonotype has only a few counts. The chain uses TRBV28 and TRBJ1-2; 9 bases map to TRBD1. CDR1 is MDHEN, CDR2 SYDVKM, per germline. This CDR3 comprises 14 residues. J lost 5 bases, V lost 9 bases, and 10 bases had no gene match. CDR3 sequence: CASQFGDREYGYTF. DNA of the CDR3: TGTGCCAGTCAATTCGGGGACAGGGAATATGGCTACACCTTC.

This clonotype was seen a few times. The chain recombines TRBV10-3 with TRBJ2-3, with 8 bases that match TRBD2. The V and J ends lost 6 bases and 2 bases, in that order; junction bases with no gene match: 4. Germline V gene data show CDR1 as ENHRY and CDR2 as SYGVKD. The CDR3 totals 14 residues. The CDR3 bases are TGTGCCATCAGCTTAGCGGGGTCCACAGATACGCAGTATTTT. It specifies CAISLAGSTDTQYF.

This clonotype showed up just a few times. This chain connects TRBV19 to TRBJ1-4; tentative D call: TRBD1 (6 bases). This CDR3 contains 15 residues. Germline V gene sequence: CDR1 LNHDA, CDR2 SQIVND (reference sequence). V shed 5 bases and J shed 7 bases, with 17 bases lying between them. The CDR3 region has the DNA TGTGCCAGTAGTGCAGGGGCCGGGTACGGTGAAAAACTGTTTTTT. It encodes CASSAGAGYGEKLFF.

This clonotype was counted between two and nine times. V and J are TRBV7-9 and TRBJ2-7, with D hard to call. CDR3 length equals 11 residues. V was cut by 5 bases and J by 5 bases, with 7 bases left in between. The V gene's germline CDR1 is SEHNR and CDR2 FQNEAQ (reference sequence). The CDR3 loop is CASSVQNEQYF. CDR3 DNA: TGTGCCAGCAGCGTACAAAACGAGCAGTACTTC.

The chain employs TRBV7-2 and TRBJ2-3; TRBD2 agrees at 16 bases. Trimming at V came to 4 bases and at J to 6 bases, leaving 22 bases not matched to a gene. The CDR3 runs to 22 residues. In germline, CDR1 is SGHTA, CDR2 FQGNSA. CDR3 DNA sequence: TGTGCCAGCAGCTCAAAATCCTACAGGGGACTAGCGGGAGGGCCTTTGATGGATACGCAGTATTTT. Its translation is CASSSKSYRGLAGGPLMDTQYF.

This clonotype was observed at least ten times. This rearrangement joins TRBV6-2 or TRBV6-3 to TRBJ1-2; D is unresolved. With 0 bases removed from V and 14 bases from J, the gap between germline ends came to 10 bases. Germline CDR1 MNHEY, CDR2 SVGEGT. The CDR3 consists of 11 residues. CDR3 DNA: TGTGCCAGCAGTTACTCGAGTTCCAAAACCTTC. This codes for CASSYSSSKTF.

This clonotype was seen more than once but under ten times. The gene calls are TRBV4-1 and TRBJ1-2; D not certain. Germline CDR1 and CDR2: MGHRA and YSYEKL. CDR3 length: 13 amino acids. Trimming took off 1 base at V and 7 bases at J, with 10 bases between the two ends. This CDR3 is CASSQVYGVGYTF. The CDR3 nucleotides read TGCGCCAGCAGCCAAGTATATGGGGTTGGCTACACCTTC.

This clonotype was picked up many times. The CDR3 bases are TGTGCCAGCAGTGAGCAGGGTAATACCTACGAGCAGTACTTC. This codes for CASSEQGNTYEQYF. V is TRBV2 and J is TRBJ2-7; tentatively, D is TRBD1 (5 bases). V lost 3 bases and J 2 bases, leaving 11 bases between the germline ends. This CDR3 region has 14 residues. Germline V lookup: CDR1 SNHLY, CDR2 FYNNEI.

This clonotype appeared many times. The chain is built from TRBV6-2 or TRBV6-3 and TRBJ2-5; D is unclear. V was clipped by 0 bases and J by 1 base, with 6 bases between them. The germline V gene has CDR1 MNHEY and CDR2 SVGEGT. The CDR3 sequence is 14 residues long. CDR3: CASSYSEGQETQYF. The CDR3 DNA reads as TGTGCCAGCAGTTACTCTGAAGGCCAAGAGACCCAGTACTTC.

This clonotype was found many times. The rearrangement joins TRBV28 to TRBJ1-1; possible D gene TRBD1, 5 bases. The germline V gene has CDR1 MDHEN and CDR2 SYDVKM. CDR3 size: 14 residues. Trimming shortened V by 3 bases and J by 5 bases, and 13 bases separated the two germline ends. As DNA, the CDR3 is TGTGCCAGCAGTTTCCAGGGAGGACGGACTGAAGCTTTCTTT. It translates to CASSFQGGRTEAFF. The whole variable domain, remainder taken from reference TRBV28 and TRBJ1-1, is DVKVTQSSRYLVKRTGEKVFLECVQDMDHENMFWYRQDPGLGLRLIYFSYDVKMKEKGDIPEGYSVSREKKERFSLILESASTNQTSMYLCASSFQGGRTEAFFGQGTRLTVV.

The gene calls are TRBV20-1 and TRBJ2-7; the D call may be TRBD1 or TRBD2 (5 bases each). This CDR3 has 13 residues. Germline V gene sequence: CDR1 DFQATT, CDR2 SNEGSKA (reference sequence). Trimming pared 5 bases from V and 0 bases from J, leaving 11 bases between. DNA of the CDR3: TGCAGTGCTTCGGGACGGGACTCCTACGAGCAGTACTTC. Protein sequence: CSASGRDSYEQYF.

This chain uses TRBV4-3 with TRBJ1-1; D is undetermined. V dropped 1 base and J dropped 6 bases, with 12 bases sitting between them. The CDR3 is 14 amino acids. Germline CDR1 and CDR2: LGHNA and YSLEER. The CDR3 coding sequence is TGCGCCAGCAGCCAAGGCCAGCACGCATCTGAAGCTTTCTTT. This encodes CASSQGQHASEAFF.

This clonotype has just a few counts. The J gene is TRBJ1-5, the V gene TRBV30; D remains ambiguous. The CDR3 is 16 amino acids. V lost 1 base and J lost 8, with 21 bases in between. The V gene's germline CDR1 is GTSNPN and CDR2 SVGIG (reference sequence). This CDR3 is CAWSGTSGPVVKPQHF. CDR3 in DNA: TGTGCCTGGAGTGGAACGAGCGGACCAGTGGTTAAGCCCCAGCATTTT.

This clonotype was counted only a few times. The CDR3 loop is CASSFGTGVETQYF. In nucleotides, the CDR3 is TGTGCCAGCAGTTTCGGGACAGGGGTCGAGACCCAGTACTTC. The chain employs TRBV12-3 or TRBV12-4 and TRBJ2-5; 10 bases are a match to TRBD1. The V and J ends lost 3 bases and 5 bases, in that order; junction bases with no gene match: 3. The CDR3 length is 14 residues.

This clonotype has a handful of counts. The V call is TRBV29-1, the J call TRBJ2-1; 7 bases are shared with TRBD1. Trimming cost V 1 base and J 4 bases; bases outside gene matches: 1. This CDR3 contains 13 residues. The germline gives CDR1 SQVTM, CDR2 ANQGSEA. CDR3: CSVEGQGYNEQFF. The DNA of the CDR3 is TGCAGCGTTGAAGGACAGGGATACAATGAGCAGTTCTTC.

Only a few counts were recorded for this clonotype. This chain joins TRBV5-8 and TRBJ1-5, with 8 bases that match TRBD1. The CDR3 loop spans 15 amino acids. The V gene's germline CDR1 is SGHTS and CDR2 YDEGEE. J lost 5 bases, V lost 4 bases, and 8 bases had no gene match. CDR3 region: CASSLDREGYQPQHF. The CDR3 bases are TGTGCCAGCAGCCTGGACAGGGAAGGGTATCAGCCCCAGCATTTT.

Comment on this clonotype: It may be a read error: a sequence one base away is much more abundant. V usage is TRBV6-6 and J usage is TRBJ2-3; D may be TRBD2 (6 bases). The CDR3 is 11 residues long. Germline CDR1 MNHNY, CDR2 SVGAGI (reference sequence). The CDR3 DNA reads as TGTACCAGCAGTCAGGGACTGCCGCAGTATTTT. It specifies CTSSQGLPQYF.

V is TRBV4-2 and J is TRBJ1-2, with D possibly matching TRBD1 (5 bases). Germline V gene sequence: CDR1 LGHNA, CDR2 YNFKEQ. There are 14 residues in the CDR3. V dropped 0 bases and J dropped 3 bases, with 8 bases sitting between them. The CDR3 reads CASSQDRRDYGYTF. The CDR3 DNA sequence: TGTGCCAGCAGCCAAGATCGCAGGGACTATGGCTACACCTTC.

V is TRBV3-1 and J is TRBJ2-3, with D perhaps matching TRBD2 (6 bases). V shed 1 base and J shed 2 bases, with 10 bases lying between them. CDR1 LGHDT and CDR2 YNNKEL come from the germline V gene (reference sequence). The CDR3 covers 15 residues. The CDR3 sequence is CASSQGRGYTDTQYF. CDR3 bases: TGTGCCAGCAGCCAAGGCCGGGGGTACACAGATACGCAGTATTTT.

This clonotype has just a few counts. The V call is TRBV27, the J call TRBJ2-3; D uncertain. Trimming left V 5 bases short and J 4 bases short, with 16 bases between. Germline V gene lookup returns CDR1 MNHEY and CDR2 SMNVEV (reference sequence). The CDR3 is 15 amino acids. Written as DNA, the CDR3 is TGTGCCAGCAGTACCGACGGCGGCCACCCAGATACGCAGTATTTT. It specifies CASSTDGGHPDTQYF.

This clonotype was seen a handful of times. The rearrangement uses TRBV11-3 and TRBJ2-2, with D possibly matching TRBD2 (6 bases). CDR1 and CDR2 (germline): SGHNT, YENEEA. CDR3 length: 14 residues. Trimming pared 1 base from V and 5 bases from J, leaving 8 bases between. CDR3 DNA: TGTGCCAGCAGCTTAGCGGGAGTAACCGGGGAGCTGTTTTTT. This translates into CASSLAGVTGELFF. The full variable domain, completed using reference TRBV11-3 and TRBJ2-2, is EAGVVQSPRYKIIEKKQPVAFWCNPISGHNTLYWYLQNLGQGPELLIRYENEEAVDDSQLPKDRFSAERLKGVDSTLKIQPAELGDSAVYLCASSLAGVTGELFFGEGSRLTVL.

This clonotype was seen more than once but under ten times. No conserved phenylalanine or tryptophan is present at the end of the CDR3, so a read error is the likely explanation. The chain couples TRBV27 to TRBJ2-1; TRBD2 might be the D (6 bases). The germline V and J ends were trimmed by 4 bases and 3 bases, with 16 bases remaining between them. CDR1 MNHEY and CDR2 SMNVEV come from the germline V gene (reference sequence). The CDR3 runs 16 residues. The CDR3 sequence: CASSSRRASNYNEQFL. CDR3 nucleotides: TGTGCCAGCAGTTCTCGGAGGGCCTCAAACTACAATGAGCAGTTCTTG.

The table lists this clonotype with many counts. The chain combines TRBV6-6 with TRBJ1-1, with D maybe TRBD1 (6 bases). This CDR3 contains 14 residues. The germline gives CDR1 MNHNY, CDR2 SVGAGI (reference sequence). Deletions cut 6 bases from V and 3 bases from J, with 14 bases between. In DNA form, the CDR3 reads TGTGCCAGCAGCCTCAGGGGCCTGGACACTGAAGCTTTCTTT. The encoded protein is CASSLRGLDTEAFF.

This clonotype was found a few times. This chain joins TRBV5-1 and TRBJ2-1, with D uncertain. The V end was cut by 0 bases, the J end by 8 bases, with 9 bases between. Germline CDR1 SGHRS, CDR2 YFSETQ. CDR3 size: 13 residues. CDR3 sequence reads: CASSLAMGDEQFF. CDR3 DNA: TGCGCCAGCAGCTTGGCGATGGGCGATGAGCAGTTCTTC.

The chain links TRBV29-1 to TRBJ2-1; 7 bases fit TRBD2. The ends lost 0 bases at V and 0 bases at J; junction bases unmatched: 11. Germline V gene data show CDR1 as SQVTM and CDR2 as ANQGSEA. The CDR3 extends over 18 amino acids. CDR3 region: CSVEDFSGRPSSYNEQFF. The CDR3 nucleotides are TGCAGCGTTGAAGATTTCTCCGGGAGGCCAAGCTCCTACAATGAGCAGTTCTTC.

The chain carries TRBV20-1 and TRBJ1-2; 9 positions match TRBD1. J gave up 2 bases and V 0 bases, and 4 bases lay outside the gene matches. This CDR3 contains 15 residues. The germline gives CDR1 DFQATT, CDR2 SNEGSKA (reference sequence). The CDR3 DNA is TGCAGTGCTAGAGATCGAGGACAGGGGAACTATGGCTACACCTTC. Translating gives CSARDRGQGNYGYTF.

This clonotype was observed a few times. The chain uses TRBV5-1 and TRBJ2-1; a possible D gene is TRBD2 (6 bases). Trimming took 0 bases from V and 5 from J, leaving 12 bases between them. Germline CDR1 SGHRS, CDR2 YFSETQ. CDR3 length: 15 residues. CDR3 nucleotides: TGCGCCAGCAGCTTGGATCTAGCGCGGAACAATGAGCAGTTCTTC. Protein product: CASSLDLARNNEQFF.

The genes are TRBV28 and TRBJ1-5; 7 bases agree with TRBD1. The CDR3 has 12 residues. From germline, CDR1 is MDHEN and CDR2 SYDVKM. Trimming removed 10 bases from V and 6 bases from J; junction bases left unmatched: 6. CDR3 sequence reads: CATRTGFQPQHF. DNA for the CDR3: TGTGCCACTCGGACAGGTTTTCAGCCCCAGCATTTT.

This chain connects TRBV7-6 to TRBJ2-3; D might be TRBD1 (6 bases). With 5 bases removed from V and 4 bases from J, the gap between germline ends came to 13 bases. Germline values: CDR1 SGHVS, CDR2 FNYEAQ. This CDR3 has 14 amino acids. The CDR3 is CASSTDRIPDTQYF. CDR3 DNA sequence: TGTGCCAGCAGCACTGACAGGATCCCAGATACGCAGTATTTT.